This note documents a single T cell receptor (beta chain) sequence. What it binds is unknown. This entry is derived from a study of OX40 agonist ivuxolimab in advanced cancers. The overall study: The patients received agonistic anti-OX40 (CD134) antibody ivuxolimab.

The table came from immunoSEQ multiplex PCR; TCRdb's copy has only in-frame clones and leaves some out. The sample lists 55,000 to 80,000 clones; around 81% were seen once. This CDR3 is 14 amino acids long. Germline V CDR1 and CDR2: GTSNPN, SVGIG (reference sequence). V was cut by 5 bases and J by 4 bases, with 15 bases left in between. Overall study results and limits: Some of the nonresponding patients also showed low levels of normalized T-cell clonal expansion. Patients who responded partially at 0.1-3.0 mg/kg showed clonal expansion ranking among the lowest. CD8+ T cells (on average) carried more expanded clones than CD4+ T cells.

The chain employs TRBV30 and TRBJ2-1; D is unclear. Material: CD4+ or CD8+ T cells sorted from blood, obtained in a trial of the OX40 agonist ivuxolimab. The clonotype comes from an adult with an advanced solid tumor such as melanoma, head and neck, liver or kidney cancer. The CDR3 sequence: CAWGVGGPYNEQFF. As DNA, the CDR3 is TGTGCCTGGGGCGTAGGTGGGCCGTACAATGAGCAGTTCTTC. Supplemented by reference TRBV30 and TRBJ2-1, the full variable domain reads SQTIHQWPATLVQPVGSPLSLECTVEGTSNPNLYWYRQAAGRGLQLLFYSVGIGQISSEVPQNLSASRPQDRQFILSSKKLLLSDSGFYLCAWGVGGPYNEQFFGPGTRLTVL.